This T cell receptor (beta chain) was recorded in a study of metastatic and nonmetastatic thyroid tumors. Study background: Across blood and tumor or nodule tissue, repertoires from malignant and benign thyroid patients were compared with one another. General observations from the study: Malignant thyroid tumors reportedly had TCR beta diversity that was significantly higher than in benign nodules, in blood and tumor.

Remarks on this clone: What it recognizes is unknown.

The entire patient cohort was treatment-naive prior to thyroid surgery. Original handling: Construction of a distant-metastasis classifier for papillary thyroid cancer relied on CDR3 differences across clinicopathological groups. With MiXCR, TCRdb called clones anew from the PCR reads. These V and J calls originate from TCRdb's pipeline instead of the authors' own analysis. Among approximately 31,000 clones listed, roughly 30% were seen once. The CDR3 has 15 amino acids. CDR1 and CDR2 (germline): SGHNT, YENEEA. Trimming at V came to 4 bases and at J to 4 bases, leaving 6 bases not matched to a gene. The TCR comes from a female donor with papillary thyroid cancer or a benign thyroid nodule (not recorded which). Some clones in this sample may be carry-over from other donors' samples. The source material was blood. The chain is built from TRBV11-3 and TRBJ2-7; TRBD2 agrees at 11 bases. CDR3 in amino acids: CASSYRGTSGYEQYF. DNA for the CDR3: TGTGCCAGCAGCTACCGCGGGACTAGCGGATACGAGCAGTACTTC.